The 13 T cell receptor beta chains listed next were all sequenced from one sample in a study of shared clonotypes between healthy human individuals (dated by TCRdb to about 2020). The method behind the library was the immunoSEQ multiplex PCR assay. What TCRdb holds here is the immuneACCESS table cut down to in-frame rearrangements. Part of the clones is not present; checked against another copy, under half of the missing clones reflect an unresolved V gene, and the others are unexplained. The sample profile shows roughly 2.5 million clones; over 85% of them were found once. The ten largest clones capture over 0.12% of the sample. Sequencing input: naive CD4+ T cells sorted from blood. Reading the label with the study, this specimen's cell subset or site is: CD45RA+ positively selected. Source of these receptors: a man aged 18 to 29 in good health.

The V and J genes are TRBV7-9 and TRBJ1-3; possibly TRBD1 for D (6 bases). Germline loops: CDR1 SEHNR, CDR2 FQNEAQ (reference sequence). Trimming removed 1 base from V and 1 base from J, with 11 bases in between. CDR3 size: 16 residues. In nucleotides, the CDR3 is TGTGCCAGCAGCTTAGTAGGGACATTTTCTGGAAACACCATATATTTT. As protein: CASSLVGTFSGNTIYF.

CDR3 coding DNA: TGTGCCAGCAGTTTGTTCAGGGATTCTGAAGCTTTCTTT. It encodes CASSLFRDSEAFF. This chain joins TRBV27 and TRBJ1-1; D might be TRBD1 (5 bases). The ends were cut back, 3 bases at V and 6 bases at J, with 11 bases in the middle. This CDR3 is built from 13 residues. The germline gives CDR1 MNHEY, CDR2 SMNVEV (reference sequence).

The chain is built from TRBV5-6 and TRBJ1-4; D remains ambiguous. CDR1 and CDR2 from the germline V gene are SGHDT and YYEEEE. Trimming pared 1 base from V and 4 bases from J, leaving 8 bases between. The CDR3 runs 14 residues. The CDR3 region has the DNA TGTGCCAGCAGCTTGAGGGAGATTAATGAAAAACTGTTTTTT. Protein: CASSLREINEKLFF.

The sample holds one count of this clone. The rearrangement uses TRBV28 and TRBJ2-2; D is perhaps TRBD2 (6 bases). Trimming left V 5 bases short and J 6 bases short, with 16 bases between. The CDR3 covers 15 residues. Per the germline V gene, CDR1 is MDHEN and CDR2 is SYDVKM. The CDR3 sequence: CASSGGGRGSGELFF. CDR3 in DNA: TGTGCCAGCAGTGGTGGGGGGAGAGGGTCCGGGGAGCTGTTTTTT.

CDR3 in amino acids: CASSLEGGVEQFF. The DNA for the CDR3 is TGTGCCAGCAGCTTAGAGGGCGGGGTTGAGCAGTTCTTC. This sequence joins TRBV7-2 and TRBJ2-1; a possible D gene is TRBD2 (6 bases). This CDR3 is 13 amino acids long. Looked up from germline, CDR1 is SGHTA and CDR2 is FQGNSA. The V gene lost 1 base and the J gene lost 9 bases, with 10 bases spanning the gap.

Only a few counts were recorded for this clone. The CDR3 loop reads CAWNRAGYTF. The CDR3 DNA is TGTGCCTGGAACAGGGCGGGCTACACCTTC. This chain uses TRBV30 with TRBJ1-2, with D perhaps TRBD1 (6 bases). Germline CDR1 and CDR2: GTSNPN and SVGIG (reference sequence). V shed 4 bases and J shed 8 bases, with 8 bases lying between them. This CDR3 is built from 10 residues.

The gene calls are TRBV19 and TRBJ2-4; 8 bases align to TRBD1. Germline values: CDR1 LNHDA, CDR2 SQIVND (reference sequence). The ends lost 5 bases at V and 3 bases at J; junction bases unmatched: 6. This CDR3 has 15 amino acids. CDR3 sequence (DNA): TGTGCCAGTAGTTCGCCGGGACAGGTCAAAAACATTCAGTACTTC. It codes for CASSSPGQVKNIQYF.

The chain joins TRBV27 to TRBJ1-5, with 7 bases lining up with TRBD1. J gave up 6 bases and V 6 bases, and 14 bases lay outside the gene matches. Germline V gene data show CDR1 as MNHEY and CDR2 as SMNVEV (reference sequence). CDR3 size: 16 residues. The CDR3 loop is CASSTRTGTATQPQHF. CDR3 bases: TGTGCCAGCAGCACCAGAACAGGGACAGCCACTCAGCCCCAGCATTTT.

This clone has only a few counts. The V call is TRBV4-1, the J call TRBJ2-1; no clear D. CDR1 and CDR2 (germline): MGHRA, YSYEKL. This CDR3 has 16 amino acids. V shed 4 bases and J shed 1 base, with 14 bases lying between them. This CDR3 reads CASSLWTDGSYNEQFF. The CDR3 region has the DNA TGCGCCAGCAGCCTCTGGACGGACGGGTCCTACAATGAGCAGTTCTTC.

This clone was detected once. The chain uses TRBV2 and TRBJ2-5; 7 bases agree with TRBD2. The V segment lost 7 bases and the J segment 4 bases; nucleotides outside the gene matches: 9. The CDR3 has 14 residues. CDR1 SNHLY and CDR2 FYNNEI come from the germline V gene. CDR3 amino acids: CASKGGGWGETQYF. The CDR3 region has the DNA TGTGCCAGCAAAGGCGGGGGTTGGGGAGAGACCCAGTACTTC.

V and J are TRBV10-3 and TRBJ2-7; 7 nucleotides agree with TRBD2. Germline values: CDR1 ENHRY, CDR2 SYGVKD. V dropped 2 bases and J dropped 2; count of bases not matched to a gene: 9. The CDR3 is 16 residues long. The CDR3: CAISERSSGVTYEQYF. The CDR3 DNA is TGTGCCATCAGTGAGCGGTCAAGCGGGGTTACCTACGAGCAGTACTTC.

V usage is TRBV28 and J usage is TRBJ2-3; D ambiguous. There are 13 residues in the CDR3. Germline CDR1 reads MDHEN; CDR2 reads SYDVKM. The V end lost 7 bases, the J end lost 0 bases, and 8 bases lay between the germline ends. CDR3 in DNA: TGTGCCAGCACTACACCAAGCACAGATACGCAGTATTTT. Protein: CASTTPSTDTQYF.

The genes are TRBV19 and TRBJ2-3; D unclear. The V gene lost 5 bases and the J gene lost 1 base, with 16 bases spanning the gap. This CDR3 contains 16 residues. CDR1 LNHDA and CDR2 SQIVND come from the germline V gene (reference sequence). The DNA for the CDR3 is TGTGCCAGTAGTTCTCGGACCGGTTGGGGCACAGATACGCAGTATTTT. This codes for CASSSRTGWGTDTQYF.